This TCR beta chain was identified in a study of blood T cell repertoires in COVID-19. The method was immunoSEQ multiplex PCR; TCRdb's version includes in-frame clones alone and lacks a portion of them. The table includes around 190,000 clones, 65% to 90% detected once. Trimming left V 1 base short and J 8 bases short, with 17 bases between. The CDR3 runs to 15 residues. Germline CDR1 and CDR2: MGHRA and YSYEKL. This chain connects TRBV4-1 to TRBJ1-1; D is possibly TRBD1 (6 bases). The clonotype originates from a middle-aged man with active or convalescent COVID-19. Sequenced material: peripheral blood. CDR3 sequence (DNA): TGCGCCAGCAGCCAAGGTCTGGAGTGGGGACAAGAAGCTTTCTTT. Translated: CASSQGLEWGQEAFF.